This passage covers 14 T cell receptor beta chains from one sample sequenced in a study of cytomegalovirus exposure and HLA in healthy donors. In the PCR, 60 Vbeta and 13 Jbeta primers were used. This table comes from immunoSEQ multiplex PCR, and its TCRdb copy is limited to in-frame clones, with some not included. The table includes 85,000 to 100,000 clones, about 80% detected once. The specimen was PBMCs. The receptors originated from a male donor in good health and CMV-seropositive.

The rearrangement links TRBV21-1 to TRBJ1-5; the table's D gene call, TRBD1, was not cross checked with the DNA. TRBV21-1 is listed as a pseudogene. The length of the CDR3 is 15 residues. The chain's CDR3 is CASLTRVPFNQPQHF. CDR3 bases: TGTGCCAGCCTTACCAGGGTTCCTTTCAATCAGCCCCAGCATTTT.

The rearrangement links TRBV29-1 to TRBJ1-1; a weak D match, TRBD1 (5 bases). Germline CDR1 SQVTM, CDR2 ANQGSEA. The CDR3 consists of 16 residues. V shed 1 base and J shed 3 bases, with 18 bases lying between them. This chain's CDR3 is CSVEGVREGPDTEAFF. Here the CDR3 DNA reads TGCAGCGTTGAAGGGGTCCGGGAGGGGCCCGACACTGAAGCTTTCTTT.

CDR3 in amino acids: CASSQGRGSYEQYF. The DNA of the CDR3 is TGTGCCAGCAGCCAAGGCCGAGGATCCTACGAGCAGTACTTC. This chain connects TRBV4-2 to TRBJ2-7; D not resolved. The germline CDR1 and CDR2 sequences are LGHNA and YNFKEQ. The germline V and J ends were trimmed by 1 base and 1 base, with 8 bases remaining between them. The CDR3 is 14 amino acids.

V gene TRBV5-4 combines with J gene TRBJ2-2, with 7 bases aligning to TRBD1. This CDR3 contains 15 residues. V gave up 4 bases and J gave up 0 bases; unmatched junction bases: 3. Per the germline V gene, CDR1 is SGHNT and CDR2 is YYREEE (reference sequence). CDR3 loop: CASSLGTANTGELFF. CDR3 bases: TGTGCCAGCAGCCTCGGGACAGCGAACACCGGGGAGCTGTTTTTT.

The rearrangement joins TRBV27 to TRBJ1-2; no reliable D call. The CDR3 is made up of 13 amino acids. Deletions cut 6 bases from V and 5 bases from J, with 13 bases between. CDR1 is MNHEY, CDR2 SMNVEV, per germline (reference sequence). The CDR3 DNA reads TGTGCCAGCAGCCGAAACCCACAATATGGCTACACCTTC. This encodes CASSRNPQYGYTF.

The chain carries TRBV10-3 and TRBJ2-7; maybe TRBD1 (5 bases). Germline V gene lookup returns CDR1 ENHRY and CDR2 SYGVKD. Trimming removed 4 bases at V and 3 bases at J, with 7 bases between. The CDR3 runs 12 residues. Here the CDR3 DNA reads TGTGCCATCAGTGGGGGCGGCTACGAGCAGTACTTC. This sequence encodes CAISGGGYEQYF.

The chain carries TRBV10-2 and TRBJ1-5; unclear D gene. This CDR3 contains 18 residues. Germline CDR1 reads WSHSY; CDR2 reads SAAADI. V lost 2 bases, J lost 2 bases, and 19 bases lay in between. The CDR3 DNA is TGCGCCAGCAGTGAGGACACGTCCCACCATTGGCGCAATCAGCCCCAGCATTTT. This gives the protein CASSEDTSHHWRNQPQHF.

In this sample, this clone turned up once. The rearrangement links TRBV30 to TRBJ2-6; a possible D gene is TRBD1 (6 bases). This CDR3 region has 17 residues. V lost 2 bases and J 0 bases, leaving 14 bases between the germline ends. Germline V gives CDR1 GTSNPN, CDR2 SVGIG (reference sequence). The CDR3 sequence is CAWSRIRDNSGANVLTF. CDR3 DNA: TGTGCCTGGAGTAGAATCCGGGACAACTCTGGGGCCAACGTCCTGACTTTC.

The rearrangement links TRBV4-2 to TRBJ2-7; 12 nucleotides match TRBD2. Unmatched junction bases numbered 2, after V lost 2 bases and J lost 3 bases. The CDR3 length is 15 residues. Germline CDR1 and CDR2: LGHNA and YNFKEQ. CDR3 amino acids: CASSQTSGGFYEQYF. The CDR3 nucleotides read TGTGCCAGCAGCCAAACTAGCGGGGGGTTCTACGAGCAGTACTTC.

The V call is TRBV7-9, the J call TRBJ2-5; tentative D call: TRBD1 (7 bases). The germline V gene encodes CDR1 SEHNR and CDR2 FQNEAQ (reference sequence). With 5 bases removed from V and 7 bases from J, the gap between germline ends came to 8 bases. The CDR3 loop spans 11 amino acids. The DNA for the CDR3 is TGTGCCAGCAGCCAGGGGGGGACCCAGTACTTC. This codes for CASSQGGTQYF. The entire variable domain, with the rest obtained from reference TRBV7-9 and TRBJ2-5, is as follows: DTGVSQNPRHKITKRGQNVTFRCDPISEHNRLYWYRQTLGQGPEFLTYFQNEAQLEKSRLLSDRFSAERPKGSFSTLEIQRTEQGDSAMYLCASSQGGTQYFGPGTRLLVL.

The chain recombines TRBV2 with TRBJ2-1; maybe TRBD1 (6 bases). Trimming took 7 bases from V and 7 from J, leaving 14 bases between them. CDR3 length: 13 residues. The germline gives CDR1 SNHLY, CDR2 FYNNEI. CDR3 protein: CASNLGAWNEQFF. The CDR3 nucleotides read TGTGCCAGCAATTTGGGGGCATGGAATGAGCAGTTCTTC.

This rearrangement joins TRBV5-4 to TRBJ1-4; D might be TRBD1 (6 bases). Germline V lookup: CDR1 SGHNT, CDR2 YYREEE (reference sequence). This CDR3 has 14 residues. Trimming left V 1 base short and J 6 bases short, with 10 bases between. CDR3 loop: CASSLRGYDEKLFF. In nucleotides, the CDR3 is TGTGCCAGCAGCTTGAGGGGGTATGATGAAAAACTGTTTTTT.

The chain links TRBV5-1 to TRBJ2-1; TRBD2 matches at 8 bases. The J segment lost 7 bases and the V segment lost 0 bases, leaving 6 bases of the junction unmatched. The CDR3 totals 15 residues. CDR1 and CDR2 (germline): SGHRS, YFSETQ. CDR3 amino acids: CASSLAHGGGNEQFF. As DNA, the CDR3 is TGCGCCAGCAGCTTGGCCCACGGGGGGGGAAATGAGCAGTTCTTC.

The genes are TRBV19 and TRBJ1-5; 9 nucleotides align to TRBD1. The CDR3 runs to 17 residues. Germline V CDR1 and CDR2: LNHDA, SQIVND (reference sequence). Trimming took 4 bases from V and 7 from J; bases not matched to a gene: 14. For the CDR3, the DNA is TGTGCCAGTAGTAAAAGGACAACCGGGACAGGGAGCCAGCCCCAGCATTTT. This encodes CASSKRTTGTGSQPQHF.